The source of this T cell receptor (beta chain) is a study of post-analysis software for immune sequencing data. General study results and limits: TRBV5-6, TRBV5-1 and TRBV20-1 were among several TRBV segments more frequent in patients than controls.

CDR3 length equals 13 residues. Germline CDR1 and CDR2: MNHNY and SVGAGI (reference sequence). V shed 5 bases, J shed 3 bases, and the junction held 4 bases outside the gene matches. The TCR beta cDNA libraries carried unique molecular identifiers. TCRdb analysed the PCR reads with MiXCR anew, one entry per CDR3 protein. Here the sample spans 250,000 to 300,000 distinct CDR3 sequences, 35% to 40% being singletons. This clonotype was observed at least ten times. Its matching antigen is unknown. The sequenced sample consisted of blood. The receptor was isolated from a girl between 10 and 17 years old with multiple sclerosis. The rearrangement joins TRBV6-6 to TRBJ2-7; 7 bases line up with TRBD1. In DNA, the CDR3 is TGTGCCAGCAGTCAGGGACAGCTCTACGAGCAGTACTTC. Protein product: CASSQGQLYEQYF.